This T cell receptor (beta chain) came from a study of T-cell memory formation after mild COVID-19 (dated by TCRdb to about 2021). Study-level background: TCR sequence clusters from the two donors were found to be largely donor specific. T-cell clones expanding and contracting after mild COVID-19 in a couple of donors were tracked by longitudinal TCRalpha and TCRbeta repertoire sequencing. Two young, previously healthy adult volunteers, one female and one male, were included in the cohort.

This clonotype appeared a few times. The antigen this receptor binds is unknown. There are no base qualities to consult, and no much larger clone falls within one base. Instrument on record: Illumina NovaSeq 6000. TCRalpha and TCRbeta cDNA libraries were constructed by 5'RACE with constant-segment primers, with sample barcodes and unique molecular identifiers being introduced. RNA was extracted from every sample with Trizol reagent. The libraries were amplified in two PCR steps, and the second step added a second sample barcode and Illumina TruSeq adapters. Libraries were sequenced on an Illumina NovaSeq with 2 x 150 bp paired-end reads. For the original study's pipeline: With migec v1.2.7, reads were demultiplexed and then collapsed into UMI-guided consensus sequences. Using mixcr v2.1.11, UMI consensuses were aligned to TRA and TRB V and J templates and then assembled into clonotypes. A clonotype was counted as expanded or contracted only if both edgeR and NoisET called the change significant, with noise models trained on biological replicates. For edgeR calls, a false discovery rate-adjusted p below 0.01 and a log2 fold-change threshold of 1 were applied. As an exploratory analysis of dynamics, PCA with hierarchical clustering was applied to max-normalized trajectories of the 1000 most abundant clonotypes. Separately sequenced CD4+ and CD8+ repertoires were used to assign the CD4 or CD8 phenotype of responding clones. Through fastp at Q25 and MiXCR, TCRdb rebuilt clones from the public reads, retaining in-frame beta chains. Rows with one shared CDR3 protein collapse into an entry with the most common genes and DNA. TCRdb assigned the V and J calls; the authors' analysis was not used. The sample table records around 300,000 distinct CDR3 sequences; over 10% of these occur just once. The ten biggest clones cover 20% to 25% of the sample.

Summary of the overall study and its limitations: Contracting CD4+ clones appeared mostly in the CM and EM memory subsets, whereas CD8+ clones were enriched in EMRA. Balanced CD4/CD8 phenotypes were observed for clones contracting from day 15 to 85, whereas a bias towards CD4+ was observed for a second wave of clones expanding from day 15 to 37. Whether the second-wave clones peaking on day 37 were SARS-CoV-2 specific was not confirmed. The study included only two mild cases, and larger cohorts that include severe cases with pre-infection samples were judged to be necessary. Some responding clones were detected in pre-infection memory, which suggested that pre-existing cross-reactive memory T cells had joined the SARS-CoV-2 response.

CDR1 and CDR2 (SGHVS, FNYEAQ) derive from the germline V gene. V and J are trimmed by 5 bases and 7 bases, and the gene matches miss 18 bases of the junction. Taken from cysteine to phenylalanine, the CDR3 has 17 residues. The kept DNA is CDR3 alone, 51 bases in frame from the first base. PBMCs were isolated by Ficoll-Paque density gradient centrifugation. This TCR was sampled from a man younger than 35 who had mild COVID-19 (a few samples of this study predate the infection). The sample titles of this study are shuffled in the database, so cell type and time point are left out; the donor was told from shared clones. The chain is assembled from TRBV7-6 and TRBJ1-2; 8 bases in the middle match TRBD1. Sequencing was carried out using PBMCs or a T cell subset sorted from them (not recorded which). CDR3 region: CASSQNSGTGLNLGYTF. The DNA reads TGTGCCAGCAGCCAAAACTCCGGGACAGGCCTCAATCTTGGCTACACCTTC. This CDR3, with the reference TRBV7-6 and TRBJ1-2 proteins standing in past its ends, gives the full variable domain GAGVSQSPRYKVTKRGQDVALRCDPISGHVSLYWYRQALGQGPEFLTYFNYEAQQDKSGLPNDRFSAERPEGSISTLTIQRTEQRDSAMYRCASSQNSGTGLNLGYTFGSGTRLTVV.